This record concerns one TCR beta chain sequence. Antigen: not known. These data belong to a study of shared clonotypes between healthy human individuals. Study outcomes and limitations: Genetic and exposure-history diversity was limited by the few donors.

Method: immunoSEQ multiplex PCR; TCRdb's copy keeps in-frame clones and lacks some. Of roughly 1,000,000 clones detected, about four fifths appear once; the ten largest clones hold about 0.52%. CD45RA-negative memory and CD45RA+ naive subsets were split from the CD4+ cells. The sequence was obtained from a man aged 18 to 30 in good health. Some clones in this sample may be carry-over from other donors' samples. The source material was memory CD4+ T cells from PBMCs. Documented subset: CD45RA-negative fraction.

CDR3 sequence: CASAGGGQGGTGTQYF. The CDR3 DNA reads as TGTGCCAGCGCAGGCGGGGGACAGGGCGGCACAGGGACCCAGTACTTC. The J gene is TRBJ2-5, the V gene TRBV18; 9 bases fit TRBD1. The germline V gene encodes CDR1 KGHSH and CDR2 LQKENI. The CDR3 extends over 16 amino acids. Germline trimming cut 8 bases from V and 7 bases from J; bases unmatched to any gene: 17.